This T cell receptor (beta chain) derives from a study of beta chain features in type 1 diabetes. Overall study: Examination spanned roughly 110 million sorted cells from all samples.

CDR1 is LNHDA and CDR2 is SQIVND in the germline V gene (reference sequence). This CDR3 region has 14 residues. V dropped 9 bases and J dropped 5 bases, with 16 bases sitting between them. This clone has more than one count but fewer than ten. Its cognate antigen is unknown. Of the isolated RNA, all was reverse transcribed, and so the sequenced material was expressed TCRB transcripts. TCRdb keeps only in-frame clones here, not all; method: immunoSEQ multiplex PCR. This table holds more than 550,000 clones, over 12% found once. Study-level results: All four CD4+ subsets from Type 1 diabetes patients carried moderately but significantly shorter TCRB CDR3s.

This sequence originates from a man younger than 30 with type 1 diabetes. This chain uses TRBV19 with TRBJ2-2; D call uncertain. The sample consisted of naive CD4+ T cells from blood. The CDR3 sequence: CASQDGIRTGELFF. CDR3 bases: TGTGCCAGCCAGGATGGGATTAGAACCGGGGAGCTGTTTTTT.